Detailed here is one TCR beta chain. This sample was taken from a study of blood T cell repertoires in COVID-19. Germline trimming cut 0 bases from V and 5 bases from J; bases unmatched to any gene: 3. Per the germline V gene, CDR1 is SGHRS and CDR2 is YFSETQ. The length of the CDR3 is 15 residues. Original processing notes: Reference gene primers were amplified, and this amplification served to estimate nucleated cell counts. The table came from immunoSEQ multiplex PCR; TCRdb's copy has only in-frame clones and leaves some out. That table furnishes V, J and clone size, whereas the DNA furnished D and trimming. The data contain some 78,000 clones, about 90% of them seen just once; the ten biggest clones take up around 0.93%.

This sequence originates from a woman in her 50s in a cohort sampled during active COVID-19. The material sequenced was peripheral blood. The gene calls are TRBV5-1 and TRBJ2-5; 11 bases fit TRBD1. CDR3 sequence reads: CASSLAGTGGETQYF. DNA for the CDR3: TGCGCCAGCAGCTTGGCTGGGACAGGGGGGGAGACCCAGTACTTC.